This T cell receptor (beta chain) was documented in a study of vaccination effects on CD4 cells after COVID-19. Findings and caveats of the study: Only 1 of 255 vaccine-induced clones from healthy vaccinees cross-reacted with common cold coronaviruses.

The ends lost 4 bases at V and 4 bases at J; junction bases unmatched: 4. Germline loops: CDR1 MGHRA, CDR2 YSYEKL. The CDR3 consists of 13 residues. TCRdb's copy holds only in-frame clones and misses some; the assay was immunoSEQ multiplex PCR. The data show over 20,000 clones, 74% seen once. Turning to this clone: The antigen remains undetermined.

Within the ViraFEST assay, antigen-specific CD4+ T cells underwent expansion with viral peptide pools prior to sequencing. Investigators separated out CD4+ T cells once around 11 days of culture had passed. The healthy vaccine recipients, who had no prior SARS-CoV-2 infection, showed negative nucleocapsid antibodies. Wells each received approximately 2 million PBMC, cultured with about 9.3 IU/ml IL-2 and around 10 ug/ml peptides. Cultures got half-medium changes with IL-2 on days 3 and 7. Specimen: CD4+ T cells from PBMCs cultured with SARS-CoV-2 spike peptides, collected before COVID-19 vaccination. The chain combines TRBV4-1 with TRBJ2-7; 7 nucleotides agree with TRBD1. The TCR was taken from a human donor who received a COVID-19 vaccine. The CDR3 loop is CASSLQTGYEQYF. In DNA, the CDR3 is TGCGCCAGCAGCCTACAGACAGGGTACGAGCAGTACTTC.